This T cell receptor beta chain came from a study of CD8 T cells in Susac syndrome. With 4 bases clipped from V and 10 bases from J, the junction kept 5 bases outside the gene matches. The CDR3 length is 12 residues. Germline assignment: CDR1 SGDLS and CDR2 YYNGEE. It was with random hexamers that 0.5 to 1 ug RNA was reverse transcribed. TCRdb independently ran MiXCR on the immunoSEQ multiplex PCR reads; one entry per CDR3 protein. The profile shows around 190,000 distinct CDR3 sequences, roughly 94% of them singletons. This clonotype came up once. The clonotype comes from a human donor with Susac syndrome. Input material: CD4+ T cells from PBMCs. V is TRBV9 and J is TRBJ1-1, with TRBD1 matching over 9 bases. The CDR3 here is CASSSLDRGAFF. CDR3 in DNA: TGTGCCAGCAGCTCCTTGGACAGGGGAGCTTTCTTT.